This T cell receptor beta chain originates from a study of blood T cell repertoires in COVID-19. Study context: COVID-19 samples from acute and convalescent phases originated in the United States, Italy and Spain.

Which cohort a participant joined came from the clinical history participants gave. Donors in Cohort 3 counted as recovered after two negative PCRs, clearance, or symptom resolution. The data were produced by immunoSEQ multiplex PCR, yet TCRdb's version contains in-frame clones alone and is incomplete. Here the sample spans about 250,000 clones, under 90% being singletons. The CDR3 spans 13 residues. Germline CDR1 SGHNT, CDR2 YENEEA. Trimming removed 5 bases from V and 6 bases from J, with 10 bases in between. The TCR was taken from a man aged 18 to 30 who had recovered from COVID-19. The chain uses TRBV11-3 and TRBJ2-2; possible D gene TRBD1, 5 bases. Sequenced material: PBMCs or T cells enriched from blood (not recorded which). The CDR3 region is CASSLRVPGELFF. CDR3 nucleotides: TGTGCCAGCAGCCTCAGGGTTCCCGGGGAGCTGTTTTTT.